The present TCR beta chain was sequenced within a study of regulatory T cells in long-lasting Graves disease. CDR3-region Arm-PCR and iRepertoire HTBI primers produced the TCR beta libraries. Each CDR3 protein is one row after TCRdb ran MiXCR on the multiplex PCR reads. The sample gives about 610,000 distinct CDR3 sequences, roughly 15% of which show up once; around 12% is in the top ten. Findings and caveats of the study: Under persistent disease, TRBV28, TRBJ1-2 and TRBJ2-5 were used preferentially. TCR diversity was lower in persistent than newly diagnosed Graves' disease.

This clonotype was observed a few times. The antigen remains unidentified. Germline values: CDR1 WSHSY, CDR2 SAAADI. V lost 4 bases to trimming and J lost 7 bases, with 16 bases between them. CDR3 size: 14 residues. Time point: newly diagnosed GD, antithyroid drugs for less than 3 months. PBMC RNA served as the TCR library source. This same sample was also taken into another study, of T cells in Graves' hyperthyroidism and ophthalmopathy.

The sequenced sample was peripheral blood mononuclear cells (PBMCs), obtained at new diagnosis, from a patient treated with antithyroid drugs. V is TRBV10-2 and J is TRBJ1-2; TRBD1 might be the D (5 bases). The clonotype originates from a man younger than 35 with Graves disease. CDR3 loop: CASSVIQAPGGYTF. CDR3 in DNA: TGCGCCAGCAGTGTAATACAGGCCCCTGGTGGCTACACCTTC.